One sample yielded the 20 T cell receptor beta chains listed below, sequenced in a study of cytomegalovirus exposure and HLA in healthy donors (dated by TCRdb to about 2017). Libraries were built with the immunoSEQ multiplex PCR assay. For the multiplex PCR, a mixture combining 60 forward primers for TCR Vbeta segments and 13 reverse primers for TCR Jbeta segments was used. The source is immuneACCESS, and TCRdb retained only in-frame sequences with V and J called. Part of the clones is not carried over; for the studies checked, unresolved V genes explain less than half of this, and the remainder is unexplained. Within this sample are 200,000 to 250,000 clones, with 70% to 90% of them counted one time only. Clones ranked in the top ten supply about 1.2% of the sample. Sequencing was done on a sample of PBMCs. These receptors all come from a human donor in good health.

The J gene is TRBJ2-3, the V gene TRBV6-5; maybe TRBD1 (6 bases). Germline V gene lookup returns CDR1 MNHEY and CDR2 SVGAGI. Trimming took off 6 bases at V and 6 bases at J, with 19 bases between the two ends. CDR3 size: 15 residues. This chain's CDR3 is CASSPRTAGVDTQYF. In nucleotides, the CDR3 is TGTGCCAGCAGCCCTAGGACAGCCGGAGTGGATACGCAGTATTTT.

This chain joins TRBV4-3 and TRBJ1-2; unclear D gene. Trimming left V 3 bases short and J 6 bases short, with 11 bases between. Germline lookup yields CDR1 LGHNA and CDR2 YSLEER. This CDR3 region has 13 residues. The DNA of the CDR3 is TGCGCCAGCAGCCATAACCCCCCGGATGGCTACACCTTC. It codes for CASSHNPPDGYTF.

The gene calls are TRBV25-1 and TRBJ2-5; 7 bases align to TRBD1. Germline CDR1 MGHDK, CDR2 SYGVNS. This CDR3 region has 14 residues. Germline trimming cut 4 bases from V and 5 bases from J; bases unmatched to any gene: 7. The CDR3 sequence: CASSAPTGVETQYF. The CDR3 DNA reads as TGTGCCAGCAGTGCCCCTACAGGGGTCGAGACCCAGTACTTC.

The chain joins TRBV27 to TRBJ2-5, with TRBD2 matching 11 bases. In germline, CDR1 is MNHEY, CDR2 SMNVEV (reference sequence). CDR3 length: 16 amino acids. V lost 2 bases and J lost 5; bases outside the gene matches: 7. The chain's CDR3 is CASSLLASGRFETQYF. CDR3 DNA: TGTGCCAGCAGTTTACTTGCTAGCGGGAGGTTTGAGACCCAGTACTTC.

V and J are TRBV7-2 and TRBJ2-3, with no clear D. The CDR3 has 13 residues. Germline CDR1 is SGHTA and CDR2 is FQGNSA. Trimming took 2 bases from V and 2 from J, leaving 5 bases between them. CDR3: CASSLPPTDTQYF. The CDR3 nucleotides are TGTGCCAGCAGCTTACCTCCCACAGATACGCAGTATTTT.

The V and J genes are TRBV7-2 and TRBJ2-7; no reliable D call. V was clipped by 5 bases and J by 7 bases, with 15 bases between them. This CDR3 spans 13 amino acids. Germline values: CDR1 SGHTA, CDR2 FQGNSA. CDR3 loop: CASSQRSSEEQYF. CDR3 nucleotides: TGTGCCAGCAGCCAGAGGTCCTCGGAAGAGCAGTACTTC.

In its sample, this clone was seen a few times. The chain uses TRBV6-6 and TRBJ2-7; 8 nucleotides align to TRBD1. Germline V gene lookup returns CDR1 MNHNY and CDR2 SVGAGI (reference sequence). The CDR3 extends over 14 amino acids. The junction had 9 bases not matched to a gene; V was cut back by 5 bases and J by 6 bases. CDR3 in DNA: TGTGCCAGCAGTCCCTCGGGACAGGTAGGCGAGCAGTACTTC. This translates into CASSPSGQVGEQYF.

Regarding this clone: One junction end does not reproduce the germline sequence, and a read error may be involved. The genes are TRBV7-7 and TRBJ2-2, with D possibly being TRBD2 (6 bases). Germline-derived CDR1 and CDR2 are SSHAT and FNYEAQ (reference sequence). The length of the CDR3 is 16 residues. The CDR3 sequence is CASSLPAGGNTGELFF. The CDR3 nucleotides are TGTGCTAGCAGCTTACCAGCGGGCGGAAACACCGGGGAGCTGTTTTTT.

The V call is TRBV5-1, the J call TRBJ1-2; TRBD1 aligns across 11 bases. The V gene's germline CDR1 is SGHRS and CDR2 YFSETQ. This CDR3 contains 15 residues. Unmatched junction bases numbered 5, after V lost 0 bases and J lost 7 bases. The CDR3 nucleotides are TGCGCCAGCAGCTTGGAGGACAGGGGGCTAAGTGGCTACACCTTC. It is translated as CASSLEDRGLSGYTF.

The V gene is TRBV12-5, the J gene TRBJ1-5, with TRBD1 matching over 7 bases. Trimming removed 4 bases from V and 9 bases from J; junction bases left unmatched: 3. CDR1 is LGHNT and CDR2 is FRNRAP in the germline V gene. This CDR3 has 12 amino acids. CDR3 sequence (DNA): TGTGCTAGTGGTTCCGACAGGGCGCCCCAGCATTTT. Protein sequence: CASGSDRAPQHF.

The V and J genes are TRBV15 and TRBJ2-3; 10 bases align to TRBD2. Per the germline V gene, CDR1 is LNHNV and CDR2 is YYDKDF (reference sequence). The length of the CDR3 is 16 residues. J lost 4 bases, V lost 0 bases, and 4 bases had no gene match. The CDR3 sequence is CATSRDQSGRADTQYF. CDR3 coding DNA: TGTGCCACCAGCAGAGATCAGAGCGGGAGGGCAGATACGCAGTATTTT.

The chain couples TRBV27 to TRBJ1-6, with 7 bases identical to TRBD1. The ends lost 8 bases at V and 4 bases at J; junction bases unmatched: 5. This CDR3 spans 14 amino acids. CDR1 is MNHEY and CDR2 is SMNVEV in the germline V gene (reference sequence). CDR3: CASAPGQYNSPLHF. The CDR3 bases are TGTGCCAGCGCCCCGGGACAGTATAATTCACCCCTCCACTTT.

This rearrangement joins TRBV28 to TRBJ2-1; 7 bases line up with TRBD2. V shed 3 bases, J shed 7 bases, and the junction held 12 bases outside the gene matches. Germline V gene data show CDR1 as MDHEN and CDR2 as SYDVKM. The CDR3 has 16 residues. CDR3 residues: CASSFPQGGSGNEQFF. In nucleotides, the CDR3 is TGTGCCAGCAGTTTCCCCCAAGGCGGGAGCGGGAATGAGCAGTTCTTC. The full variable domain, in which reference TRBV28 and TRBJ2-1 provide the parts outside the CDR3, is DVKVTQSSRYLVKRTGEKVFLECVQDMDHENMFWYRQDPGLGLRLIYFSYDVKMKEKGDIPEGYSVSREKKERFSLILESASTNQTSMYLCASSFPQGGSGNEQFFGPGTRLTVL.

This chain uses TRBV29-1 with TRBJ2-3, with 8 bases lining up with TRBD1. The CDR3 sequence is 15 residues long. The ends lost 6 bases at V and 0 bases at J; junction bases unmatched: 8. The germline gives CDR1 SQVTM, CDR2 ANQGSEA. The CDR3 here is CSVERTGLSTDTQYF. The CDR3 DNA is TGCAGCGTGGAAAGGACAGGGCTTAGCACAGATACGCAGTATTTT.

The chain is built from TRBV14 and TRBJ1-2, with D hard to call. The CDR3 runs 13 residues. V gave up 3 bases and J gave up 4 bases, with 9 bases separating them. Looked up from germline, CDR1 is SGHDN and CDR2 is FVKESK. This CDR3 reads CASSHLSRYGYTF. The CDR3 nucleotides are TGTGCCAGCAGCCATCTGTCCCGCTATGGCTACACCTTC.

This rearrangement joins TRBV7-2 to TRBJ2-1; TRBD1 aligns across 9 bases. V lost 1 base to trimming and J lost 7 bases; unmatched junction nucleotides: 8. The CDR3 runs to 16 residues. Germline assignment: CDR1 SGHTA and CDR2 FQGNSA. CDR3 region: CASSLVPGQGYNEQFF. CDR3 sequence (DNA): TGTGCCAGCAGCTTAGTCCCGGGACAGGGATATAATGAGCAGTTCTTC.

The table lists this clone with a few counts. This rearrangement joins TRBV10-3 to TRBJ2-7, with a possible D match to TRBD1 (6 bases). The CDR3 is 13 residues long. V was pared by 2 bases and J by 3 bases, with 8 bases between. CDR1 ENHRY and CDR2 SYGVKD come from the germline V gene. The CDR3 nucleotides read TGTGCCATCAGTGAGGGACAGAACTACGAGCAGTACTTC. Protein: CAISEGQNYEQYF.

The chain employs TRBV7-2 and TRBJ2-7; 10 bases match TRBD1. The CDR3 runs 16 residues. Unmatched junction bases numbered 6, after V lost 2 bases and J lost 2 bases. Germline V gene data show CDR1 as SGHTA and CDR2 as FQGNSA. DNA for the CDR3: TGTGCCAGCAGCTTATCTGGGACAGGGGCTACCTACGAGCAGTACTTC. The encoded protein is CASSLSGTGATYEQYF. Filled out from reference TRBV7-2 and TRBJ2-7, the complete variable domain reads GAGVSQSPSNKVTEKGKDVELRCDPISGHTALYWYRQSLGQGLEFLIYFQGNSAPDKSGLPSDRFSAERTGGSVSTLTIQRTQQEDSAVYLCASSLSGTGATYEQYFGPGTRLTVT.

This rearrangement joins TRBV7-3 to TRBJ2-1, with TRBD2 matching 11 bases. V lost 2 bases, J lost 6 bases, and 18 bases stayed unmatched. CDR3 length: 20 amino acids. Germline CDR1 reads SGHTA; CDR2 reads FQGTGA. The CDR3 DNA follows: TGTGCCAGCAGCTTACGTCCTCGGGAGACTAGCGGGATAAGGAGCAATGAGCAGTTCTTC. Translation: CASSLRPRETSGIRSNEQFF.

The gene calls are TRBV2 and TRBJ2-5; D is ambiguous. Judging by the DNA end, TRBJ2-7 fits better; the J call may be wrong. Germline assignment: CDR1 SNHLY and CDR2 FYNNEI. The CDR3 consists of 14 residues. The CDR3 coding sequence is TGTGCCAGCAGTGTCATCGTAACTGCCTACGAGCAGTACTTC. It translates to CASSVIVTAYEQYF.